This is a list of T cell receptor beta chains from one sample in a study of shared clonotypes between healthy human individuals. Clones were read by immunoSEQ multiplex PCR, and TCRdb kept only the in-frame ones, dropping some. The data show 2 million to 3 million clones, around 90% seen once. The sequenced material came from naive CD4+ T cells sorted from blood. The receptors stem from a man aged 18-30 years in good health. Each CDR3 is given with its conserved first and last residue. The order of the fields is V gene, CDR3 protein.

TRBV9,CASTTQPGSSYGYTF
TRBV30,CAWSAGDTSNSNQPQHF
TRBV7-6,CASSSQQGTEAFF
TRBV4-1,CASSLGLAGAYEQFF
TRBV7-8,CASSLRTSQETQYF
TRBV2,CASTPYSNQPQHF
TRBV5-6,CASSLVSGEVVHHPTEAFF
TRBV14,CASSHPRASETQYF
TRBV7-9,CASCSGRAGKNIQYF
TRBV5-1,CASSAPGQLTYEQYF
TRBV6-1,CASSEAGGVRGQYF
TRBV7-9,CASSPREWLPYQETQYF
TRBV10-3,CAIKAGDPDTQYF
TRBV30,CAWRTSGAGETQYF
TRBV10-3,CAISDHTSPTDTQYF
TRBV21-1,CASSKGGTGNSPLHF
TRBV29-1,CSAQDTAGSEAFF
TRBV18,CASSPQTQGATGNTIYF
TRBV11-2,CASSLAGPSYEQYF
TRBV19,CASQRDRQNTEAFF
TRBV7-3,CASSSTSGGQETQYF
TRBV5-5,CASSPGQAYTGELFF
TRBV10-2,CASRETGADTIYF
TRBV30,CAMRGGAGNSPLHF
TRBV6-5,CASSSGTDVYGYTF
TRBV6-1,CASTLADTQYF
TRBV7-9,CASSASTGYSGYTF
TRBV2,CASTRDYNNEQFF
TRBV14,CASSQDGNTEAFF
TRBV2,CASSEAGQVASPLHF
TRBV5-1,CASSLVGSEQFF
TRBV4-1,CASSQAGTGGETQYF
TRBV6-4,CASSDSRGHWETQYF
TRBV2,CASSRYGGVSTDTQYF
TRBV9,CASSGDGNQPQHF
TRBV14,CASQQGQGVSPLHF
TRBV4-1,CASSQGLGLPYYEQYF
TRBV28,CASSRGPNTGELFF
TRBV19,CATKTGQSYNEQFF
TRBV30,CASTIWTSGSSYNEQFF
TRBV5-1,CASSLGPSTDTQYF
TRBV5-1,CASSQTSGSYEQYF
TRBV19,CASSDGQVRANVLTF
TRBV15,CATSRERGRNEQFF
TRBV7-2,CASSLVGGSSTDTQYF
TRBV29-1,CSVARVGNEQFF
TRBV18,CASSPSQGTGGNTIYF
TRBV29-1,CSVVKVGGGDQPQHF
TRBV30,CAWSPDGPEQYF
TRBV19,CASSIDQGVNYGYTF